The next 26 T cell receptor beta chains were all read from a single sample in a study of T cells in Graves' hyperthyroidism and ophthalmopathy. RNA transcripts served as the template for amplifying TCR beta CDR3 regions. TCR CDR3 underwent first-round RT-PCR with the HTBI primer set. Via MiXCR, TCRdb re-called the multiplex PCR reads, giving one row per CDR3 protein. The repertoire includes 660,000 or so distinct CDR3 sequences, around 21% of them detected once, and 30% to 40% sits in the top ten. Sequencing used blood. The receptors come from a man aged 25-40 years with Graves' ophthalmopathy.

The chain recombines TRBV28 with TRBJ2-2, with D perhaps assigned TRBD1 or TRBD2 (5 bases each). Between the trimmed V and J ends, which lost 6 bases and 0 bases, there was a span of 11 bases. The germline CDR1 and CDR2 sequences are MDHEN and SYDVKM. The CDR3 has 15 amino acids. The CDR3 coding sequence is TGTGCCAGCAGAACGGGACGGTCGAACACCGGGGAGCTGTTTTTT. The encoded protein is CASRTGRSNTGELFF. The full variable domain, with the rest looked up from reference TRBV28 and TRBJ2-2, is DVKVTQSSRYLVKRTGEKVFLECVQDMDHENMFWYRQDPGLGLRLIYFSYDVKMKEKGDIPEGYSVSREKKERFSLILESASTNQTSMYLCASRTGRSNTGELFFGEGSRLTVL.

The chain links TRBV6-1 to TRBJ2-7, with a tentative D call TRBD2 (5 bases). The germline V gene has CDR1 MNHNS and CDR2 SASEGT. Deletions cut 3 bases from V and 0 bases from J, with 9 bases between. The CDR3 is 14 amino acids. The CDR3, as DNA: TGTGCCAGCAGTGATCCAGCGGACTCCTACGAGCAGTACTTC. Protein product: CASSDPADSYEQYF.

This clonotype was seen at least ten times. The V gene is TRBV18, the J gene TRBJ2-7; D unclear. The length of the CDR3 is 14 residues. Germline V gene data show CDR1 as KGHSH and CDR2 as LQKENI. The ends were cut back, 1 base at V and 2 bases at J, with 9 bases in the middle. CDR3 amino acids: CASSPHGATYEQYF. The CDR3 DNA reads as TGTGCCAGCTCACCACACGGCGCGACCTACGAGCAGTACTTC.

The chain recombines TRBV6-5 with TRBJ2-2; D may be TRBD1 (5 bases). CDR1 and CDR2 from the germline V gene are MNHEY and SVGAGI. The CDR3 contains 16 residues. V shed 0 bases and J shed 0 bases, with 8 bases lying between them. The chain's CDR3 is CASSYSPGSNTGELFF. The DNA for the CDR3 is TGTGCCAGCAGTTACTCGCCAGGGTCGAACACCGGGGAGCTGTTTTTT.

This clonotype was observed many times. The chain combines TRBV30 with TRBJ1-1; weak D call: TRBD1 (5 bases). Between the trimmed V and J ends, which lost 0 bases and 12 bases, there was a span of 11 bases. Germline CDR1 reads GTSNPN; CDR2 reads SVGIG (reference sequence). The CDR3 spans 11 residues. DNA for the CDR3: TGTGCCTGGAGTGTAGGGGACTGGTCTTTCTTT. Translated, it gives CAWSVGDWSFF.

This sequence joins TRBV24-1 and TRBJ2-1; TRBD2 matches 10 bases. The CDR3 loop spans 15 amino acids. Losses at the gene ends were 3 bases for V and 9 bases for J; bases not matched to a gene: 7. The germline gives CDR1 KGHDR, CDR2 SFDVKD. DNA for the CDR3: TGTGCCACCAGTGATGGAGCGGGAGGGCCGGGTGAGCAGTTCTTC. Amino acid sequence: CATSDGAGGPGEQFF.

This clonotype has ten or more counts. The V call is TRBV5-1, the J call TRBJ1-1; possible D gene TRBD1, 6 bases. There are 18 residues in the CDR3. V lost 4 bases, J lost 1 base, and 23 bases lay in between. Germline V gene lookup returns CDR1 SGHRS and CDR2 YFSETQ. The CDR3 is CASSLYLRGAKGNTEAFF. CDR3 coding DNA: TGCGCCAGCAGCCTTTATTTAAGGGGGGCCAAGGGGAACACTGAAGCTTTCTTT.

This clonotype was counted only a few times. The chain combines TRBV29-1 with TRBJ2-1, with 12 nucleotides matching TRBD2. Losses at the gene ends were 1 base for V and 4 bases for J; bases not matched to a gene: 8. The CDR3 consists of 17 residues. CDR1 is SQVTM and CDR2 is ANQGSEA in the germline V gene. CDR3 region: CSVEGWASGRGYNEQFF. The CDR3 nucleotides are TGCAGCGTTGAAGGTTGGGCTAGCGGGAGGGGGTACAATGAGCAGTTCTTC.

This clonotype was observed a single time. The J gene is TRBJ2-5, the V gene TRBV19, with TRBD2 matching over 7 bases. The CDR3 spans 14 residues. V trimming: 3 bases; J trimming: 3 bases; junction bases outside the gene matches: 4. Germline CDR1 is LNHDA and CDR2 is SQIVND (reference sequence). CDR3 in DNA: TGTGCCAGTAGTATCGGCGGGAGCGAAGAGACCCAGTACTTC. This sequence encodes CASSIGGSEETQYF.

This clonotype was observed many times. CDR3: CASSSNRREGIRNEQFF. CDR3 in DNA: TGTGCCAGCAGCTCCAATAGACGGGAGGGTATTAGGAATGAGCAGTTCTTC. V is TRBV11-2 and J is TRBJ2-1; the match to TRBD2 covers 8 bases. CDR1 is SGHAT, CDR2 FQNNGV, per germline. J lost 7 bases, V lost 4 bases, and 15 bases had no gene match. CDR3 length: 17 amino acids.

This clonotype has ten or more counts. This chain links TRBV11-2 with TRBJ1-5; D might be TRBD1 (6 bases). Germline V gene data show CDR1 as SGHAT and CDR2 as FQNNGV. This CDR3 has 14 residues. V shed 3 bases and J shed 5 bases, with 11 bases lying between them. CDR3 coding DNA: TGTGCCAGCAGCTTGACAGGTTTGGATCAGCCCCAGCATTTT. Residues: CASSLTGLDQPQHF.

Comment on this clonotype: The final CDR3 position lacks the conserved phenylalanine or tryptophan, pointing to a likely read error. V is TRBV5-1 and J is TRBJ2-5; D is perhaps TRBD2 (6 bases). V lost 4 bases, J lost 2 bases, and 9 bases lay in between. Germline CDR1 SGHRS, CDR2 YFSETQ. This CDR3 region has 13 residues. CDR3 region: CASSPGLQETQYS. The CDR3 nucleotides are TGCGCCAGCAGCCCGGGACTTCAAGAGACCCAGTACTCC.

This clonotype came up a few times. J is TRBJ1-1 and V is TRBV6-5; D possibly corresponds to TRBD1 (6 bases). Trimming shortened V by 0 bases and J by 4 bases, and 12 bases separated the two germline ends. This CDR3 is 15 amino acids long. CDR1 MNHEY and CDR2 SVGAGI come from the germline V gene. In DNA form, the CDR3 reads TGTGCCAGCAGTTACTCGATAGGGGGGGTCACTGAAGCTTTCTTT. Translating it yields CASSYSIGGVTEAFF.

This clonotype was found many times. This chain uses TRBV7-9 with TRBJ2-2, with D hard to call. V lost 2 bases to trimming and J lost 4 bases, with 5 bases between them. The germline gives CDR1 SEHNR, CDR2 FQNEAQ (reference sequence). CDR3 length: 13 amino acids. CDR3 in amino acids: CASSLRVTGELFF. The CDR3 region has the DNA TGTGCCAGCAGCTTACGGGTCACCGGGGAGCTGTTTTTT.

This clonotype was found many times. CDR3 sequence reads: CATYLNTEAFF. The CDR3 nucleotides read TGTGCCACCTACTTGAACACTGAAGCTTTCTTT. The chain joins TRBV30 to TRBJ1-1, with no clear D. The CDR3 runs 11 residues. Per the germline V gene, CDR1 is GTSNPN and CDR2 is SVGIG (reference sequence). V gave up 8 bases and J gave up 0 bases, with 7 bases separating them.

This clonotype turned up a few times. This chain connects TRBV7-9 to TRBJ2-3, with D hard to call. The CDR3 length is 13 residues. Trimming shortened V by 6 bases and J by 5 bases, and 12 bases separated the two germline ends. CDR1 and CDR2 from the germline V gene are SEHNR and FQNEAQ (reference sequence). The CDR3 reads CASSTAGGDTQYF. CDR3 bases: TGTGCCAGCAGTACGGCTGGCGGAGATACGCAGTATTTT.

The sample holds a few counts of this clonotype. The rearrangement links TRBV24-1 to TRBJ2-2, with 9 bases that match TRBD2. The length of the CDR3 is 16 residues. J lost 7 bases, V lost 3 bases, and 8 bases had no gene match. Per the germline V gene, CDR1 is KGHDR and CDR2 is SFDVKD. CDR3: CATSDVSGSRGGELFF. In nucleotides, the CDR3 is TGTGCCACCAGTGATGTTAGCGGGAGTCGGGGCGGGGAGCTGTTTTTT.

In this sample, this clonotype turned up many times. The chain has TRBV12-3 or TRBV12-4 and TRBJ2-1; 8 nucleotides align to TRBD2. This CDR3 spans 12 amino acids. V trimming: 3 bases; J trimming: 13 bases; junction bases outside the gene matches: 5. CDR3 amino acids: CASSLEREYQFF. The CDR3 DNA follows: TGTGCCAGCAGTTTGGAGCGGGAGTATCAGTTCTTC.

CDR3: CSARVSQGTQYF. CDR3 nucleotides: TGCAGTGCTAGAGTCTCCCAAGGAACGCAGTACTTC. The V call is TRBV20-1, the J call TRBJ2-5; no firm D call. Deletions cut 1 base from V and 11 bases from J, with 14 bases between. Germline loops: CDR1 DFQATT, CDR2 SNEGSKA (reference sequence). The CDR3 loop spans 12 amino acids.

The chain uses TRBV5-1 and TRBJ1-1; unclear D gene. With 2 bases removed from V and 1 base from J, the gap between germline ends came to 12 bases. This CDR3 region has 15 residues. Germline V gene data show CDR1 as SGHRS and CDR2 as YFSETQ. The CDR3 DNA reads as TGCGCCAGCAGCTTAGTGACGAACTCGAACACTGAAGCTTTCTTT. Translated: CASSLVTNSNTEAFF.

This clonotype was detected only a few times. The gene calls are TRBV20-1 and TRBJ2-3, with 9 bases matching TRBD2. Germline loops: CDR1 DFQATT, CDR2 SNEGSKA (reference sequence). With V trimmed by 6 bases and J by 4 bases, 11 bases remained unmatched. CDR3 length: 15 residues. DNA of the CDR3: TGCAGTGCCCAACTCCCGCTAGCGGGACCAGATACGCAGTATTTT. This encodes CSAQLPLAGPDTQYF.

Many counts were recorded for this clonotype. The V and J genes are TRBV11-2 and TRBJ2-1; D call uncertain. Germline V gene sequence: CDR1 SGHAT, CDR2 FQNNGV. CDR3 length: 15 residues. The V end was cut by 1 base, the J end by 0 bases, with 7 bases between. This CDR3 reads CASSLAGLSYNEQFF. For the CDR3, the DNA is TGTGCCAGCAGCTTAGCGGGCCTCTCCTACAATGAGCAGTTCTTC.

J is TRBJ2-3 and V is TRBV4-3, with 9 bases matching TRBD2. Germline lookup yields CDR1 LGHNA and CDR2 YSLEER. V lost 5 bases to trimming and J lost 2 bases; unmatched junction nucleotides: 5. The CDR3 is 15 amino acids. CDR3 in DNA: TGCGCCAGCAGCTTCCTAGCGGGGTACACAGATACGCAGTATTTT. Amino acid sequence: CASSFLAGYTDTQYF.

This clonotype was recorded only once. The V call is TRBV12-5, the J call TRBJ2-1; a weak D match, TRBD2 (7 bases). Trimming shortened V by 5 bases and J by 8 bases, and 16 bases separated the two germline ends. Per germline, CDR1 LGHNT and CDR2 FRNRAP. CDR3 size: 14 residues. CDR3 DNA: TGTGCTAGTGGTAGGGGGAGAGGGGGGGATGAGCAGTTCTTC. The encoded protein is CASGRGRGGDEQFF. Filled out from reference TRBV12-5 and TRBJ2-1, the complete variable domain reads DARVTQTPRHKVTEMGQEVTMRCQPILGHNTVFWYRQTMMQGLELLAYFRNRAPLDDSGMPKDRFSAEMPDATLATLKIQPSEPRDSAVYFCASGRGRGGDEQFFGPGTRLTVL.

The chain joins TRBV4-1 to TRBJ2-3; 13 bases line up with TRBD2. This CDR3 has 17 residues. Per germline, CDR1 MGHRA and CDR2 YSYEKL. V lost 2 bases and J lost 5; bases outside the gene matches: 7. The CDR3 region has the DNA TGCGCCAGCAGCCAACCTACTAGCGGGAGGGCCTTAGATACGCAGTATTTT. Amino acids: CASSQPTSGRALDTQYF.

This clonotype was observed many times. The V call is TRBV6-1, the J call TRBJ1-6, with D unresolved. The CDR3 loop spans 16 amino acids. Trimming pared 5 bases from V and 3 bases from J, leaving 14 bases between. Germline V CDR1 and CDR2: MNHNS, SASEGT. The CDR3 protein is CASSQSPGHYNSPLHF. The DNA of the CDR3 is TGTGCCAGCAGTCAATCTCCGGGCCACTATAATTCACCCCTCCACTTT.